This is a list of T cell receptor beta chains from one sample in a study of a mutant IDH1 vaccine in newly diagnosed glioma. The antigens of these receptors remain unknown. Sequenced by immunoSEQ multiplex PCR; TCRdb stores in-frame clones only, minus some. Here the sample spans 35,000 to 45,000 clones, roughly 79% being singletons. This specimen consisted of PBMCs, obtained from a glioma patient whose treatment included an IDH1 peptide vaccine. The source is a man aged 45-60 years with glioma. Both conserved end residues are part of each CDR3. The D gene is left open where the match is weak. Size is stated for part of the rows, as once, few or many counts, or as a class when the clone is expanded.

d_call: -; j_call: TRBJ1-1; cdr3_length: 12; v_call: TRBV7-9; clone_size: -; cdr3_nt: TGTGCCAGCAGCTTCGGATACACTGAAGCTTTCTTT; cdr3_aa: CASSFGYTEAFF
d_call: -; j_call: TRBJ2-3; cdr3_length: 16; v_call: TRBV28; clone_size: -; cdr3_nt: TGTGCCAGCAGTTTCCCCACCAGCATCGGGACAGATACGCAGTATTTT; cdr3_aa: CASSFPTSIGTDTQYF
d_call: -; j_call: TRBJ1-5; cdr3_length: 12; v_call: TRBV27; clone_size: once; cdr3_nt: TGTGCCAGCAGTCCACAGGGAAAGCCCCAGCATTTT; cdr3_aa: CASSPQGKPQHF
d_call: TRBD1; j_call: TRBJ1-1; cdr3_length: 15; v_call: TRBV19; clone_size: -; cdr3_nt: TGTGCCAGTAGTCCAATGGACAGGGTGAACACTGAAGCTTTCTTT; cdr3_aa: CASSPMDRVNTEAFF
d_call: -; j_call: TRBJ2-5; cdr3_length: 11; v_call: TRBV5-4; clone_size: -; cdr3_nt: TGTGCCAGCAGCTTGGAGCAGACCCAGTACTTC; cdr3_aa: CASSLEQTQYF
d_call: -; j_call: TRBJ1-6; cdr3_length: 14; v_call: TRBV7-9; clone_size: -; cdr3_nt: TGTGCCAGCAGCTTGGAAGGGGGTAATTCACCCCTCCACTTT; cdr3_aa: CASSLEGGNSPLHF
d_call: TRBD1; j_call: TRBJ1-1; cdr3_length: 13; v_call: TRBV19; clone_size: -; cdr3_nt: TGTGCCAGTAGCCCAACAGGGGGGCTGGAAGCTTTCTTT; cdr3_aa: CASSPTGGLEAFF
d_call: -; j_call: TRBJ1-2; cdr3_length: 16; v_call: TRBV19; clone_size: -; cdr3_nt: TGTGCCAGTAGTATCTTAGCCGGGACGCTTGAAGATGGCTACACCTTC; cdr3_aa: CASSILAGTLEDGYTF
d_call: TRBD1; j_call: TRBJ2-6; cdr3_length: 18; v_call: TRBV4-3; clone_size: -; cdr3_nt: TGCGCCAGCAGCCAATTGGACAGGGGGGCCTCTGGGGCCAACGTCCTGACTTTC; cdr3_aa: CASSQLDRGASGANVLTF
d_call: -; j_call: TRBJ2-1; cdr3_length: 17; v_call: TRBV7-2; clone_size: -; cdr3_nt: TGTGCCAGCAGTTTCCGGTCAGGTTCGGACGGGGACGATGAGCAGTTCTTC; cdr3_aa: CASSFRSGSDGDDEQFF
d_call: -; j_call: TRBJ2-2; cdr3_length: 14; v_call: TRBV14; clone_size: -; cdr3_nt: TGTGCCAGCAGCCGGGTATTGGGCACCGGGGAGCTGTTTTTT; cdr3_aa: CASSRVLGTGELFF
d_call: -; j_call: TRBJ1-2; cdr3_length: 16; v_call: TRBV19; clone_size: few; cdr3_nt: TGTGCCAGTAGAAGCCTAAATAGGGACCCTTTGGGGGGCTACACCTTC; cdr3_aa: CASRSLNRDPLGGYTF
d_call: -; j_call: TRBJ1-2; cdr3_length: 16; v_call: TRBV4-3; clone_size: once; cdr3_nt: TGCGCCAGCAGCCAAGTAACCGGACAGCCCTTCTATGGCTACACCTTC; cdr3_aa: CASSQVTGQPFYGYTF
d_call: TRBD2; j_call: TRBJ2-3; cdr3_length: 13; v_call: TRBV10-3; clone_size: -; cdr3_nt: TGTGCCACCGTAGCGGGAGACACAGATACGCAGTATTTT; cdr3_aa: CATVAGDTDTQYF
d_call: -; j_call: TRBJ2-3; cdr3_length: 11; v_call: TRBV7-9; clone_size: -; cdr3_nt: TGTGCCACCCGCCGCGGGGATACGCAGTATTTT; cdr3_aa: CATRRGDTQYF
d_call: TRBD1; j_call: TRBJ2-1; cdr3_length: 16; v_call: TRBV6-5; clone_size: -; cdr3_nt: TGTGCCAGCAGTTACTTACCGCCAGGGGGCTCAGATGAGCAGTTCTTC; cdr3_aa: CASSYLPPGGSDEQFF
d_call: -; j_call: TRBJ2-5; cdr3_length: 13; v_call: TRBV2; clone_size: once; cdr3_nt: TGTGCCAGCAGTGAAACACTAGAAGAGACCCAGTACTTC; cdr3_aa: CASSETLEETQYF
d_call: -; j_call: TRBJ2-7; cdr3_length: 14; v_call: TRBV4-1; clone_size: -; cdr3_nt: TGCGCCAGCAGCCAAGTTCAGGGCGAGTACGAGCAGTACTTC; cdr3_aa: CASSQVQGEYEQYF
d_call: -; j_call: TRBJ2-7; cdr3_length: 13; v_call: TRBV13; clone_size: -; cdr3_nt: TGTGCCAGCAGCCCACCCAGGGTTATCGAGCAGTACTTC; cdr3_aa: CASSPPRVIEQYF
d_call: -; j_call: TRBJ2-2; cdr3_length: 14; v_call: TRBV10-3; clone_size: -; cdr3_nt: TGTGCCATCATGGTCGGACGGTACACCGGGGAGCTGTTTTTT; cdr3_aa: CAIMVGRYTGELFF
d_call: -; j_call: TRBJ2-2; cdr3_length: 16; v_call: TRBV9; clone_size: once; cdr3_nt: TGTGCCAGCAGCGTAGGACAGGCAGGGCCAACCGGGGAGCTGTTTTTT; cdr3_aa: CASSVGQAGPTGELFF
d_call: TRBD1; j_call: TRBJ2-7; cdr3_length: 15; v_call: TRBV6-5; clone_size: -; cdr3_nt: TGTGACCGAAAGAGGGTACAGGGGGGCTCCTACGAGCAGTACTTC; cdr3_aa: CDRKRVQGGSYEQYF
d_call: TRBD2; j_call: TRBJ2-2; cdr3_length: 14; v_call: TRBV5-4; clone_size: -; cdr3_nt: TGTGCCAGCAGCCCGGGGGGGCCCGGCGGGGAGCTGTTTTTT; cdr3_aa: CASSPGGPGGELFF
d_call: TRBD2; j_call: TRBJ2-7; cdr3_length: 15; v_call: TRBV2; clone_size: -; cdr3_nt: TGTGCCAGCAGTGACCGGTGGACTAGAAGGTACGAGCAGTACTTC; cdr3_aa: CASSDRWTRRYEQYF
d_call: -; j_call: TRBJ2-5; cdr3_length: 13; v_call: TRBV6-1; clone_size: -; cdr3_nt: TGTGCCAGCAGTGTGAGATACCAAGAGACCCAGTACTTC; cdr3_aa: CASSVRYQETQYF
d_call: -; j_call: TRBJ1-1; cdr3_length: 14; v_call: TRBV2; clone_size: -; cdr3_nt: TGTGCCAGCAGGGAGACCGGGATAAACACTGAAGCTTTCTTT; cdr3_aa: CASRETGINTEAFF
d_call: -; j_call: TRBJ1-6; cdr3_length: 15; v_call: TRBV9; clone_size: -; cdr3_nt: TGTGCCAGCAGCGTGGGGGGAATAGGCAATTCACCCCTCCACTTT; cdr3_aa: CASSVGGIGNSPLHF
d_call: -; j_call: TRBJ1-2; cdr3_length: 15; v_call: TRBV6-5; clone_size: -; cdr3_nt: TGTGCCAGCAGTTACAAGGCAGGGCCTAACTATGGCTACACCTTC; cdr3_aa: CASSYKAGPNYGYTF